Shown below are 19 T cell receptor beta chains from a single sample sequenced in a study of blood T cell repertoires in COVID-19. Repertoires were generated with immunoSEQ multiplex PCR, while TCRdb's copy carries only in-frame clones and drops some. Altogether tens of thousands of clones are present, roughly nine tenths being singletons, with the ten largest covering around 30%. The source material was peripheral blood. These receptors all stem from a woman of 80 years or more with acute or convalescent COVID-19.

This clone was seen ten or more times. The chain joins TRBV30 to TRBJ2-7; 8 bases are a match to TRBD1. The CDR3 sequence is 15 residues long. Germline CDR1 and CDR2: GTSNPN and SVGIG (reference sequence). The trim removed 1 base at V and 4 bases at J, leaving 9 bases unmatched. CDR3: CAWSAVTGELYEQYF. As DNA, the CDR3 is TGTGCCTGGAGTGCTGTGACAGGGGAACTTTACGAGCAGTACTTC.

This chain connects TRBV5-1 to TRBJ2-1, with 10 bases matching TRBD1. The CDR3 is 16 amino acids. Germline loops: CDR1 SGHRS, CDR2 YFSETQ. Germline trimming cut 4 bases from V and 6 bases from J; bases unmatched to any gene: 10. CDR3 sequence (DNA): TGCGCCAGCAGCAAGGATACCGGGACAGGGGTCAATGAGCAGTTCTTC. Encoded protein: CASSKDTGTGVNEQFF.

Notes on this clone: Because the CDR3's place on the DNA is in doubt, the DNA is left out and the CDR3 is given as listed by TCRdb. V gene TRBV5-6 combines with J gene TRBJ2-2; whether TRBD1, the table's D call, matches the DNA was not checked. Both ends counted, the CDR3 spans 16 residues. Germline CDR1 is SGHDT and CDR2 is YYEEEE. The CDR3 protein is CASSFFWQSNTGELFF.

This rearrangement joins TRBV5-1 to TRBJ2-3; TRBD2 matches at 12 bases. CDR3 length equals 17 residues. Germline CDR1 is SGHRS and CDR2 is YFSETQ. The V gene end was trimmed by 8 bases and the J gene end by 0 bases; junction bases not matched to a gene: 10. The CDR3 sequence is CASRTSGNPFSTDTQYF. CDR3 bases: TGCGCCAGTCGGACTAGCGGGAATCCTTTTAGCACAGATACGCAGTATTTT.

The chain recombines TRBV18 with TRBJ2-5; TRBD2 matches at 12 bases. V dropped 1 base and J dropped 2; count of bases not matched to a gene: 2. The CDR3 contains 16 residues. Germline CDR1 reads KGHSH; CDR2 reads LQKENI. CDR3 DNA: TGTGCCAGCTCACCACAACTAGCGGGGGGACAAGAGACCCAGTACTTC. It encodes CASSPQLAGGQETQYF.

The chain couples TRBV2 to TRBJ1-5; D might be TRBD1 (5 bases). V dropped 6 bases and J dropped 6 bases, with 9 bases sitting between them. The CDR3 consists of 12 residues. Germline loops: CDR1 SNHLY, CDR2 FYNNEI. The CDR3 reads CASSGGRQPQHF. In DNA, the CDR3 is TGTGCCAGCAGCGGGGGACGTCAGCCCCAGCATTTT.

This chain uses TRBV5-1 with TRBJ2-3; unclear D gene. This CDR3 is 15 amino acids long. Germline values: CDR1 SGHRS, CDR2 YFSETQ. V was pared by 4 bases and J by 0 bases, with 12 bases between. This CDR3 is CASSVPAGSTDTQYF. CDR3 bases: TGCGCCAGCAGCGTCCCTGCTGGCAGCACAGATACGCAGTATTTT.

This clone occurred once. The rearrangement uses TRBV25-1 and TRBJ1-6; the D gene is possibly TRBD1 (6 bases). Germline V gene data show CDR1 as MGHDK and CDR2 as SYGVNS. The CDR3 length is 15 residues. V lost 3 bases, J lost 4 bases, and 10 bases lay in between. The CDR3 sequence: CASSDRTDYNSPLHF. Here the CDR3 DNA reads TGTGCCAGCAGTGATAGGACAGATTATAATTCACCCCTCCACTTT.

V is TRBV14 and J is TRBJ2-5; unclear D gene. V shed 1 base and J shed 7 bases, with 7 bases lying between them. The CDR3 totals 12 residues. CDR1 is SGHDN and CDR2 is FVKESK in the germline V gene. This chain's CDR3 is CASSQAPGTQYF. CDR3 bases: TGTGCCAGCAGCCAAGCCCCGGGGACCCAGTACTTC.

This chain uses TRBV7-8 with TRBJ2-7; TRBD1 agrees at 12 bases. V lost 5 bases, J lost 7 bases, and 3 bases stayed unmatched. The germline V gene has CDR1 SGHVS and CDR2 FQNEAQ. This CDR3 has 13 amino acids. In nucleotides, the CDR3 is TGTGCCAGCAGCGGGACAGGGGGCGAGGAGCAGTACTTC. As protein: CASSGTGGEEQYF.

The gene calls are TRBV5-6 and TRBJ2-5, with TRBD2 matching 8 bases. The CDR3 is 15 residues long. The V segment lost 4 bases and the J segment 5 bases; nucleotides outside the gene matches: 10. Germline V gives CDR1 SGHDT, CDR2 YYEEEE. CDR3 nucleotides: TGTGCCAGCAGCAGCGGGGGTAGTCAGTGGGAGACCCAGTACTTC. Translated: CASSSGGSQWETQYF.

The chain employs TRBV2 and TRBJ1-2; maybe TRBD1 (6 bases). With 6 bases removed from V and 5 bases from J, the gap between germline ends came to 19 bases. Germline values: CDR1 SNHLY, CDR2 FYNNEI. The CDR3 covers 15 residues. CDR3 protein: CASSALGQGTYGYTF. The CDR3, as DNA: TGTGCCAGCAGCGCCCTGGGGCAGGGGACATATGGCTACACCTTC.

The gene calls are TRBV3-1 (or the pseudogene TRBV3-2) and TRBJ2-2, with 9 nucleotides matching TRBD1. The V gene end was trimmed by 4 bases and the J gene end by 5 bases; junction bases not matched to a gene: 8. The V gene's germline CDR1 is LGHDT and CDR2 YNNKEL (reference sequence). This CDR3 has 16 amino acids. The CDR3 nucleotides are TGTGCCAGCAGCCTCCAGGGACAGGGAGTTACCGGGGAGCTGTTTTTT. It is translated as CASSLQGQGVTGELFF.

V is TRBV6-1 and J is TRBJ2-1, with D possibly being TRBD2 (6 bases). V was trimmed by 0 bases and J by 4 bases, leaving 13 bases between them. The CDR3 spans 16 residues. Germline V gives CDR1 MNHNS, CDR2 SASEGT. CDR3 loop: CASSEALRGTYNEQFF. Written as DNA, the CDR3 is TGTGCCAGCAGTGAAGCGCTTCGGGGGACTTACAATGAGCAGTTCTTC.

V usage is TRBV7-9 and J usage is TRBJ2-1; D possibly corresponds to TRBD2 (6 bases). Germline V lookup: CDR1 SEHNR, CDR2 FQNEAQ (reference sequence). This CDR3 region has 13 residues. V lost 3 bases, J lost 9 bases, and 12 bases lay in between. This chain's CDR3 is CASSFHLEGEQFF. CDR3 coding DNA: TGTGCCAGCAGCTTCCATTTGGAGGGTGAGCAGTTCTTC.

The genes are TRBV6-6 and TRBJ2-2, with 7 bases aligning to TRBD1. CDR3 length equals 16 residues. V lost 2 bases and J lost 0; bases outside the gene matches: 3. Germline loops: CDR1 MNHNY, CDR2 SVGAGI (reference sequence). In nucleotides, the CDR3 is TGTGCCAGCAGTTACACGGGGACAGCGAACACCGGGGAGCTGTTTTTT. Translated, it gives CASSYTGTANTGELFF.

The chain recombines TRBV7-2 with TRBJ1-6; D is perhaps TRBD1 (5 bases). This CDR3 comprises 16 residues. Trimming took off 1 base at V and 8 bases at J, with 15 bases between the two ends. CDR1 and CDR2 (germline): SGHTA, FQGNSA. The CDR3 protein is CASSLDRGNGDSPLHF. The DNA of the CDR3 is TGTGCCAGCAGCTTAGATCGGGGGAATGGGGATTCACCCCTCCACTTT.

The chain uses TRBV15 and TRBJ2-2; possibly TRBD2 for D (6 bases). The CDR3 covers 16 residues. Trimming left V 1 base short and J 5 bases short, with 14 bases between. The germline V gene encodes CDR1 LNHNV and CDR2 YYDKDF (reference sequence). The CDR3 sequence is CATSRARGVWTGELFF. DNA of the CDR3: TGTGCCACCAGCAGAGCTCGCGGGGTTTGGACCGGGGAGCTGTTTTTT.

The chain is built from TRBV3-1 (or the pseudogene TRBV3-2) and TRBJ1-4; TRBD1 matches at 7 bases. V was clipped by 3 bases and J by 5 bases; unmatched bases: 12. The CDR3 runs 17 residues. CDR1 is LGHDT, CDR2 YNNKEL, per germline (reference sequence). The CDR3 loop reads CASSHQPRTGSNEKLFF. In nucleotides, the CDR3 is TGTGCCAGCAGCCACCAACCCAGGACAGGTTCAAATGAAAAACTGTTTTTT.